This TCR beta chain was profiled in a study of blood T cell repertoires in COVID-19. Original processing methods: Reference gene primer amplification in the assay estimated nucleated cell counts. Here immunoSEQ multiplex PCR was the method, and the copy in TCRdb shows in-frame clones only, minus some. V, J and clone size are those of that table, while D and trimming were read from the DNA. The sample holds some 190,000 clones, 89% seen once. The V segment lost 1 base and the J segment 6 bases; nucleotides outside the gene matches: 4. Germline V gives CDR1 SGDLS, CDR2 YYNGEE. The CDR3 has 14 residues. The TCR originated in a woman aged 40-49 years with acute COVID-19. The sequenced material came from PBMCs or T cells enriched from blood (not recorded which). This sequence joins TRBV9 and TRBJ2-1; TRBD2 matches 7 bases. Here the CDR3 reads CASSVLASGNEQFF. CDR3 DNA sequence: TGTGCCAGCAGCGTACTGGCTAGCGGCAATGAGCAGTTCTTC.